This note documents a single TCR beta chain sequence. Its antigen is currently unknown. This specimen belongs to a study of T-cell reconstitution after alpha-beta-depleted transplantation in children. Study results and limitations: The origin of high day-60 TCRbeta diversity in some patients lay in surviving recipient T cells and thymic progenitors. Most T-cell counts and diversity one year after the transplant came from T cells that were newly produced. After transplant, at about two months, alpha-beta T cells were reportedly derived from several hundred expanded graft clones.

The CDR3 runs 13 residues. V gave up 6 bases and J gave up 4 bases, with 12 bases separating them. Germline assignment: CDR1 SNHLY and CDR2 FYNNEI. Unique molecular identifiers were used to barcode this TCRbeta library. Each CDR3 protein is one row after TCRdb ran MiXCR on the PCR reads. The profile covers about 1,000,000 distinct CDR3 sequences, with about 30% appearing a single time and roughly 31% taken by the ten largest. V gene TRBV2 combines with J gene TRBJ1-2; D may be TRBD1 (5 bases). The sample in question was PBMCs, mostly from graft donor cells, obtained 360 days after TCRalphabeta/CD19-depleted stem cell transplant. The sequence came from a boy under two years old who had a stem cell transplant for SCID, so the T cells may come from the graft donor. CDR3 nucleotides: TGTGCCAGCAGCCTCAGGGAGGTCTATGGCTACACCTTC. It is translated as CASSLREVYGYTF.